This T cell receptor (beta chain) was sequenced in a study of cytomegalovirus exposure and HLA in healthy donors. 13 Jbeta primers and 60 Vbeta primers were used for the PCR. Clones were read by immunoSEQ multiplex PCR, and TCRdb kept only the in-frame ones, dropping some. Of around 150,000 clones listed, about 76% are singletons. The count of this clone is one. Its specificity is unknown. V dropped 2 bases and J dropped 6 bases, with 8 bases sitting between them. CDR3 size: 13 residues. Germline CDR1 reads MNHEY; CDR2 reads SMNVEV (reference sequence). Regarding the study as a whole: Earlier findings revealed that most TCR beta V segments proved productive either about 87% or about 30% of the time. As was reported, the HLA-A and HLA-B alleles of most subjects were accurately predicted from TCR beta sequences. Indistinguishability led to the exclusion of some V segments, TRBV6-2 and TRBV6-3 included.

The sequence was collected from a human donor in good health. Sequences were obtained from PBMCs. V usage is TRBV27 and J usage is TRBJ1-5, with D tentatively TRBD1 (5 bases). The CDR3 sequence is CASSLRQTQPQHF. CDR3 DNA sequence: TGTGCCAGCAGTTTAAGACAGACTCAGCCCCAGCATTTT.